These 17 T cell receptor beta chains came from one sample sequenced in a study of T cell repertoires in cytomegalovirus infection (dated by TCRdb to between 2018 and 2020). The run used an Illumina HiSeq 1500. TCRdb took the public reads, trimmed them with fastp at Q25, ran MiXCR for clone calling and kept in-frame beta chains. Records with the same CDR3 protein are collapsed into one entry carrying the most frequent genes and DNA. The sample table shows roughly 180,000 distinct CDR3 sequences, and roughly a sixth are seen once. About 25% of the sample is held by the ten biggest clonotypes. The specimen was CD8+ T cells from PBMCs. The receptors were sampled from a human donor in good health (CMV status not recorded). Some clones in this sample may be carry-over from other donors' samples.

This clonotype was picked up a small number of times. The chain combines TRBV30 with TRBJ2-1, with D unclear. Germline V gene data show CDR1 as GTSNPN and CDR2 as SVGIG (reference sequence). V dropped 4 bases and J dropped 3 bases, with 4 bases sitting between them. This CDR3 spans 11 amino acids. The CDR3 DNA sequence: TGTGCCTGGAACCACTACAATGAGCAGTTCTTC. This codes for CAWNHYNEQFF.

Comment on this clonotype: The junction and the germline gene differ at one end; a read error may be behind it. The chain recombines TRBV7-7 with TRBJ2-7; D is ambiguous. This CDR3 comprises 13 residues. Per the germline V gene, CDR1 is SSHAT and CDR2 is FNYEAQ (reference sequence). CDR3 protein: CASSLESDYEQYF. CDR3 nucleotides: TGTGCTAGCAGCTTAGAAAGCGACTACGAGCAGTACTTC.

In its sample, this clonotype was seen a few times. The chain is built from TRBV29-1 and TRBJ1-6, with a tentative D call TRBD1 (5 bases). CDR1 is SQVTM and CDR2 is ANQGSEA in the germline V gene. V lost 7 bases to trimming and J lost 5 bases, with 15 bases between them. The CDR3 loop spans 14 amino acids. The CDR3 loop reads CSAVLDSNNSPLHF. In DNA, the CDR3 is TGCAGCGCCGTCCTCGACAGCAATAATTCACCCCTCCACTTT. Combining the CDR3 with reference TRBV29-1 and TRBJ1-6 gives the whole variable domain SAVISQKPSRDICQRGTSLTIQCQVDSQVTMMFWYRQQPGQSLTLIATANQGSEATYESGFVIDKFPISRPNLTFSTLTVSNMSPEDSSIYLCSAVLDSNNSPLHFGNGTRLTVT.

The V and J genes are TRBV5-6 and TRBJ1-2; TRBD1 matches at 7 bases. Germline V gene sequence: CDR1 SGHDT, CDR2 YYEEEE. There are 15 residues in the CDR3. The V segment lost 4 bases and the J segment 11 bases; nucleotides outside the gene matches: 17. The CDR3: CASSTGTASVWGYTF. DNA for the CDR3: TGTGCCAGCAGCACCGGGACAGCCTCAGTTTGGGGTTACACCTTC.

The chain has TRBV19 and TRBJ1-2; TRBD1 matches 9 bases. The CDR3 spans 12 residues. V lost 7 bases, J lost 6 bases, and 3 bases stayed unmatched. CDR1 and CDR2 from the germline V gene are LNHDA and SQIVND (reference sequence). CDR3 sequence reads: CASTTGGNGYTF. CDR3 sequence (DNA): TGTGCCAGTACCACAGGGGGCAATGGCTACACCTTC.

The sample holds a few counts of this clonotype. V is TRBV6-6 and J is TRBJ2-5; D is ambiguous. V was trimmed by 8 bases and J by 3 bases, leaving 10 bases between them. This CDR3 region has 12 residues. Germline CDR1 reads MNHNY; CDR2 reads SVGAGI (reference sequence). The CDR3 loop reads CASQNRKETQYF. The CDR3, as DNA: TGTGCCAGCCAGAACAGAAAAGAGACCCAGTACTTC.

This clonotype has more than one count but fewer than ten. J is TRBJ2-3 and V is TRBV2, with 10 bases lining up with TRBD2. Trimming removed 6 bases from V and 4 bases from J; junction bases left unmatched: 19. Per germline, CDR1 SNHLY and CDR2 FYNNEI. The CDR3 sequence is 19 residues long. DNA for the CDR3: TGTGCCAGCAGCGACCAGCCCCCCCGGACTAGCGGTTGGGCAGATACGCAGTATTTT. Amino acid sequence: CASSDQPPRTSGWADTQYF.

The V call is TRBV19, the J call TRBJ2-1, with TRBD1 identical over 9 bases. Germline V gene sequence: CDR1 LNHDA, CDR2 SQIVND (reference sequence). CDR3 size: 14 residues. J gave up 2 bases and V 7 bases, and 3 bases lay outside the gene matches. The CDR3 DNA reads TGTGCCAGTATGGGACAGGGTCCCTACAATGAGCAGTTCTTC. Its protein is CASMGQGPYNEQFF.

This clonotype has more than one count but fewer than ten. J is TRBJ2-5 and V is TRBV29-1; weak D call: TRBD1 (5 bases). Trimming left V 4 bases short and J 4 bases short, with 16 bases between. Germline V gene data show CDR1 as SQVTM and CDR2 as ANQGSEA. There are 14 residues in the CDR3. CDR3: CSVVLHRSAETQYF. CDR3 sequence (DNA): TGCAGCGTTGTCTTGCACAGGAGTGCAGAGACCCAGTACTTC.

This clonotype was detected a few times. The chain couples TRBV7-8 to TRBJ1-1; D perhaps matches TRBD1 (6 bases). V lost 5 bases, J lost 6 bases, and 16 bases lay in between. Germline lookup yields CDR1 SGHVS and CDR2 FQNEAQ. The CDR3 loop spans 14 amino acids. In nucleotides, the CDR3 is TGTGCCAGCAGCCCCAGGGGCTTCCTCTCTGAAGCTTTCTTT. This encodes CASSPRGFLSEAFF.

This clonotype was seen a few times. The V gene is TRBV7-9, the J gene TRBJ1-1, with D possibly being TRBD1 (5 bases). This CDR3 is 13 amino acids long. V was pared by 1 base and J by 6 bases, with 9 bases between. Germline CDR1 reads SEHNR; CDR2 reads FQNEAQ (reference sequence). The CDR3 spells CASSLGSGAEAFF. The CDR3 nucleotides read TGTGCCAGCAGCTTAGGTTCGGGGGCTGAAGCTTTCTTT.

This clonotype was picked up many times. The chain couples TRBV7-2 to TRBJ2-7, with 8 bases identical to TRBD2. The CDR3 has 14 residues. The V and J ends lost 5 bases and 6 bases, in that order; junction bases with no gene match: 9. The V gene's germline CDR1 is SGHTA and CDR2 FQGNSA. The CDR3 is CASSQQRGSGEQYF. The DNA of the CDR3 is TGTGCCAGCAGCCAGCAGCGGGGGTCAGGCGAGCAGTACTTC.

This clonotype was observed a few times. This chain uses TRBV12-5 with TRBJ2-1; 7 nucleotides match TRBD1. Per germline, CDR1 LGHNT and CDR2 FRNRAP. Trimming cost V 3 bases and J 7 bases; bases outside gene matches: 0. This CDR3 has 12 residues. In nucleotides, the CDR3 is TGTGCTAGTGGTTTCAGGGGGAATGAGCAGTTCTTC. This codes for CASGFRGNEQFF.

Comment on this clonotype: One end of the junction does not line up with germline, which may come from a read error. The CDR3, as DNA: TGTGACAGCAGTTGGGGGGTATCCTGGAATGAGCAGTTCTTC. This translates into CDSSWGVSWNEQFF. V usage is TRBV6-2 or TRBV6-3 and J usage is TRBJ2-1, with D maybe TRBD2 (6 bases). Germline V CDR1 and CDR2: MNHEY, SVGEGT. This CDR3 region has 14 residues.

The gene calls are TRBV19 and TRBJ1-1; D is ambiguous. V lost 3 bases and J lost 1, with 15 bases in between. Germline CDR1 and CDR2: LNHDA and SQIVND (reference sequence). The CDR3 consists of 16 residues. The CDR3 sequence is CASSIPPGGWNTEAFF. The CDR3 coding sequence is TGTGCCAGTAGTATTCCCCCGGGAGGGTGGAACACTGAAGCTTTCTTT.

The sample holds a few counts of this clonotype. The V and J genes are TRBV7-6 and TRBJ2-2; 11 positions match TRBD1. Germline V gene sequence: CDR1 SGHVS, CDR2 FNYEAQ. The CDR3 extends over 16 amino acids. Trimming at V came to 2 bases and at J to 6 bases, leaving 5 bases not matched to a gene. The CDR3 DNA sequence: TGTGCCAGCAGCTTAAGGACAGGGGGCGCGGCCGGGGAGCTGTTTTTT. Translation gives CASSLRTGGAAGELFF.

This rearrangement joins TRBV6-2 or TRBV6-3 to TRBJ2-7; no reliable D call. The CDR3 extends over 15 amino acids. Germline loops: CDR1 MNHEY, CDR2 SVGEGT. The germline V and J ends were trimmed by 5 bases and 4 bases, with 18 bases remaining between them. The CDR3 bases are TGTGCCAGCAGTCCTCTCCTAGGATTTCCTTACGAGCAGTACTTC. This translates into CASSPLLGFPYEQYF.